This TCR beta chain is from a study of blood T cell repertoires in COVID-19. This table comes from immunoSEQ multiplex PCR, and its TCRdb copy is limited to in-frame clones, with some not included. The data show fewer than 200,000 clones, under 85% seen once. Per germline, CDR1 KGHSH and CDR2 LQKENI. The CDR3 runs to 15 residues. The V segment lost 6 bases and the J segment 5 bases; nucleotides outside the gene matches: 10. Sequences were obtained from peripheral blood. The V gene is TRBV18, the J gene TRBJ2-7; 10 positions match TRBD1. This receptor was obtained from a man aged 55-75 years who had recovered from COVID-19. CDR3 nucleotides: TGTGCCAGCTCGTTCGCCGGGACAGGGGAGCACGAGCAGTACTTC. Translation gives CASSFAGTGEHEQYF. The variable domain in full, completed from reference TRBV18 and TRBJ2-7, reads NAGVMQNPRHLVRRRGQEARLRCSPMKGHSHVYWYRQLPEEGLKFMVYLQKENIIDESGMPKERFSAEFPKEGPSILRIQQVVRGDSAAYFCASSFAGTGEHEQYFGPGTRLTVT.